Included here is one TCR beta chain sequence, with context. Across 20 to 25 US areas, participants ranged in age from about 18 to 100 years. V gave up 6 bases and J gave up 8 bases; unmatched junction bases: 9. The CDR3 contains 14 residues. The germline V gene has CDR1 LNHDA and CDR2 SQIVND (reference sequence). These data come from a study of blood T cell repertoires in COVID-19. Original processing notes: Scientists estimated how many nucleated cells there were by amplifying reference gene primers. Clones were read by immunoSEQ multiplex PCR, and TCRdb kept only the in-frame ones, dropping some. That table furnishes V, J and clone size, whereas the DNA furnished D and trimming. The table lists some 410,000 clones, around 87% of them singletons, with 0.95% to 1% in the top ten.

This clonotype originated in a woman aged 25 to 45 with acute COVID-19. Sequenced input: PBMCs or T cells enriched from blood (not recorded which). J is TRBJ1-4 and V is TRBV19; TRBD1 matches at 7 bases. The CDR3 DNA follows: TGTGCCAGTAGATCGACAGGGTCACGAGAAAAACTGTTTTTT. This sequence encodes CASRSTGSREKLFF.